The 18 T cell receptor beta chains reported below all come from one sample, sequenced in a study of blood T cells in healthy people across ages. It was with a sample-barcoded 5' primer and a J-beta primer mix that a second PCR of about 7 to 12 cycles was run. TCRdb itself ran the 5' RACE reads through MiXCR, one entry per CDR3 protein. The sample records roughly 800,000 distinct CDR3 sequences, 20% to 30% being singletons. These records were also assigned to another study, of T cells of mothers and their children.

Input material: blood. These receptors were collected from a boy aged 5 to 17 in good health.

The CDR3 sequence is CASSALIAGNYEQYF. The CDR3 coding sequence is TGTGCCAGCAGCGCGCTGATAGCGGGAAACTACGAGCAGTACTTC. V gene TRBV7-9 combines with J gene TRBJ2-7; 8 nucleotides align to TRBD2. Per the germline V gene, CDR1 is SEHNR and CDR2 is FQNEAQ (reference sequence). With V trimmed by 5 bases and J by 3 bases, 9 bases remained unmatched. The CDR3 sequence is 15 residues long. The whole variable domain, filled in from reference TRBV7-9 and TRBJ2-7, reads DTGVSQNPRHKITKRGQNVTFRCDPISEHNRLYWYRQTLGQGPEFLTYFQNEAQLEKSRLLSDRFSAERPKGSFSTLEIQRTEQGDSAMYLCASSALIAGNYEQYFGPGTRLTVT.

The chain uses TRBV11-3 and TRBJ2-1, with D maybe TRBD2 (5 bases). The V end lost 1 base, the J end lost 1 base, and 11 bases lay between the germline ends. This CDR3 comprises 16 residues. Germline V gene data show CDR1 as SGHNT and CDR2 as YENEEA. The CDR3 protein is CASSLGFGLSYNEQFF. Written as DNA, the CDR3 is TGTGCCAGCAGCTTAGGGTTCGGACTGTCCTACAATGAGCAGTTCTTC.

This rearrangement joins TRBV28 to TRBJ2-7; 11 positions agree with TRBD2. The germline CDR1 and CDR2 sequences are MDHEN and SYDVKM. V shed 6 bases, J shed 4 bases, and the junction held 8 bases outside the gene matches. CDR3 length: 15 residues. CDR3 sequence (DNA): TGTGCCAGCAGACCGACTAGCGGGAACCGTTACGAGCAGTACTTC. It is translated as CASRPTSGNRYEQYF.

V is TRBV5-1 and J is TRBJ1-1; D remains ambiguous. CDR3 size: 11 residues. Germline V lookup: CDR1 SGHRS, CDR2 YFSETQ. V was cut by 2 bases and J by 10 bases, with 9 bases left in between. The CDR3 region is CASSFNGRAFF. CDR3 sequence (DNA): TGCGCCAGCAGCTTTAATGGGCGAGCTTTCTTT.

The gene calls are TRBV28 and TRBJ2-7; 10 nucleotides agree with TRBD1. Looked up from germline, CDR1 is MDHEN and CDR2 is SYDVKM. The CDR3 covers 14 residues. V shed 2 bases, J shed 7 bases, and the junction held 5 bases outside the gene matches. The DNA of the CDR3 is TGTGCCAGCAGTTTAAGACAGGGGGCTAGGGAGCAGTACTTC. It translates to CASSLRQGAREQYF.

V gene TRBV6-5 combines with J gene TRBJ2-7; D is unclear. Germline V gene lookup returns CDR1 MNHEY and CDR2 SVGAGI. V lost 2 bases, J lost 0 bases, and 11 bases lay in between. The CDR3 covers 15 residues. The DNA of the CDR3 is TGTGCCAGCAGTTACGCCGACGGCAGCTCCTACGAGCAGTACTTC. Its protein product is CASSYADGSSYEQYF.

The table lists this clonotype with a few counts. V usage is TRBV25-1 and J usage is TRBJ2-5, with 7 bases aligning to TRBD1. The DNA end favors TRBJ2-1, so the J call may be wrong. CDR3 length: 19 residues. Germline V lookup: CDR1 MGHDK, CDR2 SYGVNS. The CDR3 DNA follows: TGTGCCAGCAGTGACACCCGGAAGGGGGCCGGCTTCGGTATCAATGAGCAGTTCTTC. It codes for CASSDTRKGAGFGINEQFF.

The CDR3 is CASSPSGIPYTEAFF. CDR3 sequence (DNA): TGTGCCAGCAGCCCTTCCGGAATTCCTTACACTGAAGCTTTCTTT. J is TRBJ1-1 and V is TRBV12-3 or TRBV12-4, with unresolved D. The CDR3 is 15 residues long. V was trimmed by 6 bases and J by 3 bases, leaving 17 bases between them.

The V call is TRBV7-9, the J call TRBJ1-1; D call uncertain. Germline V gene lookup returns CDR1 SEHNR and CDR2 FQNEAQ (reference sequence). The V end was cut by 0 bases, the J end by 8 bases, with 10 bases between. CDR3 size: 13 residues. CDR3 DNA: TGTGCCAGCAGCTTAGCGCTAATAACCGAAGCTTTCTTT. Protein sequence: CASSLALITEAFF.

This chain joins TRBV29-1 and TRBJ1-2; no clear D. The CDR3 has 11 residues. Germline values: CDR1 SQVTM, CDR2 ANQGSEA. Between the trimmed V and J ends, which lost 6 bases and 4 bases, there was a span of 9 bases. CDR3 sequence (DNA): TGCAGCGTCGGGTCCTTCTATGGCTACACCTTC. As protein: CSVGSFYGYTF. The variable domain in full, completed from reference TRBV29-1 and TRBJ1-2, reads SAVISQKPSRDICQRGTSLTIQCQVDSQVTMMFWYRQQPGQSLTLIATANQGSEATYESGFVIDKFPISRPNLTFSTLTVSNMSPEDSSIYLCSVGSFYGYTFGSGTRLTVV.

This clonotype has only a few counts. The V gene is TRBV7-3, the J gene TRBJ1-1; D remains ambiguous. Trimming stripped 5 bases from V and 5 bases from J, with 12 bases between. Germline V lookup: CDR1 SGHTA, CDR2 FQGTGA. This CDR3 has 13 amino acids. This CDR3 is CASSPKRGTEAFF. The CDR3, as DNA: TGTGCCAGCAGCCCGAAGAGAGGGACTGAAGCTTTCTTT.

The J gene is TRBJ2-3, the V gene TRBV3-1, with D perhaps being TRBD1 or TRBD2 (5 bases each). Germline V gives CDR1 LGHDT, CDR2 YNNKEL (reference sequence). This CDR3 spans 15 amino acids. The V end was cut by 4 bases, the J end by 6 bases, with 17 bases between. CDR3 region: CASSPRDRRLDTQYF. The CDR3 DNA reads as TGTGCCAGCAGCCCAAGGGACCGACGTCTGGATACGCAGTATTTT.

This clonotype was observed a few times. The gene calls are TRBV20-1 and TRBJ2-3; 7 bases are a match to TRBD2. CDR1 and CDR2 from the germline V gene are DFQATT and SNEGSKA (reference sequence). The ends lost 1 base at V and 1 base at J; junction bases unmatched: 5. This CDR3 is 15 amino acids long. CDR3 coding DNA: TGCAGTGCTAGAGGTCCGGCGGGGGGCACAGATACGCAGTATTTT. It yields the protein CSARGPAGGTDTQYF.

The J gene is TRBJ1-1, the V gene TRBV7-2; no clear D. Trimming shortened V by 2 bases and J by 0 bases, and 7 bases separated the two germline ends. The germline CDR1 and CDR2 sequences are SGHTA and FQGNSA. The CDR3 spans 14 residues. The CDR3 nucleotides are TGTGCCAGCAGCTTATCAGGCTTGAACACTGAAGCTTTCTTT. This gives the protein CASSLSGLNTEAFF. Combining the CDR3 with reference TRBV7-2 and TRBJ1-1 gives the whole variable domain GAGVSQSPSNKVTEKGKDVELRCDPISGHTALYWYRQSLGQGLEFLIYFQGNSAPDKSGLPSDRFSAERTGGSVSTLTIQRTQQEDSAVYLCASSLSGLNTEAFFGQGTRLTVV.

This clonotype was detected only a few times. J is TRBJ1-2 and V is TRBV5-6; D uncertain. Germline lookup yields CDR1 SGHDT and CDR2 YYEEEE. V lost 0 bases and J lost 3, with 9 bases in between. This CDR3 contains 14 residues. CDR3 bases: TGTGCCAGCAGCTTGGTAGGATACGACTATGGCTACACCTTC. It yields the protein CASSLVGYDYGYTF.

This clonotype was seen only a few times. The rearrangement joins TRBV12-3 or TRBV12-4 to TRBJ1-6; no definite D call. The V gene lost 3 bases and the J gene lost 0 bases, with 15 bases spanning the gap. The CDR3 covers 18 residues. CDR3 nucleotides: TGTGCCAGCAGTTTTGGACGGCAACCGGGCTCCTATAATTCACCCCTCCACTTT. Translating it yields CASSFGRQPGSYNSPLHF.

The genes are TRBV25-1 and TRBJ1-6; possible D gene TRBD1, 6 bases. Germline V gives CDR1 MGHDK, CDR2 SYGVNS. The CDR3 is 12 residues long. Deletions cut 4 bases from V and 10 bases from J, with 8 bases between. The CDR3 DNA follows: TGTGCCAGCAGTGGGGGGCAATCACCCCTCCACTTT. This encodes CASSGGQSPLHF.

This clonotype was observed once. The chain carries TRBV19 and TRBJ2-1, with 8 nucleotides matching TRBD2. V shed 7 bases and J 5 bases; nucleotides not matched to a gene: 4. This CDR3 spans 13 amino acids. Germline-derived CDR1 and CDR2 are LNHDA and SQIVND (reference sequence). DNA for the CDR3: TGTGCCAGTAACGCGGGAGGTAACAATGAGCAGTTCTTC. Encoded protein: CASNAGGNNEQFF.